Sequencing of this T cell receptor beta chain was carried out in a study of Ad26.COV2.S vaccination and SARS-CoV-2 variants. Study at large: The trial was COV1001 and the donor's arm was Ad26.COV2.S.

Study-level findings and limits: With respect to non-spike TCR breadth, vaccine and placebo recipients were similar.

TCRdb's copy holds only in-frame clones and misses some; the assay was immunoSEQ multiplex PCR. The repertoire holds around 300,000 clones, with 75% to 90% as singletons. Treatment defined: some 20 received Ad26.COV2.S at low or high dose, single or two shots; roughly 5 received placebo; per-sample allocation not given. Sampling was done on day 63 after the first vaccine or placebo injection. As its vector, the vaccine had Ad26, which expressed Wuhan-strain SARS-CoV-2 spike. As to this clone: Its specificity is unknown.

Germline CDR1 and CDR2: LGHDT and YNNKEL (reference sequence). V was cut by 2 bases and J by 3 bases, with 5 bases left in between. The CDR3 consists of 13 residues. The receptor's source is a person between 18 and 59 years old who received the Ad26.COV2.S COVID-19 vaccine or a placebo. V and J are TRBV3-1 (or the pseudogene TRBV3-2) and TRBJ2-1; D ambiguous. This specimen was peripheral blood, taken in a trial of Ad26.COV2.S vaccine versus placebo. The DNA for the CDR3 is TGTGCCAGCAGCCAATTTAACTACAATGAGCAGTTCTTC. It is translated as CASSQFNYNEQFF.